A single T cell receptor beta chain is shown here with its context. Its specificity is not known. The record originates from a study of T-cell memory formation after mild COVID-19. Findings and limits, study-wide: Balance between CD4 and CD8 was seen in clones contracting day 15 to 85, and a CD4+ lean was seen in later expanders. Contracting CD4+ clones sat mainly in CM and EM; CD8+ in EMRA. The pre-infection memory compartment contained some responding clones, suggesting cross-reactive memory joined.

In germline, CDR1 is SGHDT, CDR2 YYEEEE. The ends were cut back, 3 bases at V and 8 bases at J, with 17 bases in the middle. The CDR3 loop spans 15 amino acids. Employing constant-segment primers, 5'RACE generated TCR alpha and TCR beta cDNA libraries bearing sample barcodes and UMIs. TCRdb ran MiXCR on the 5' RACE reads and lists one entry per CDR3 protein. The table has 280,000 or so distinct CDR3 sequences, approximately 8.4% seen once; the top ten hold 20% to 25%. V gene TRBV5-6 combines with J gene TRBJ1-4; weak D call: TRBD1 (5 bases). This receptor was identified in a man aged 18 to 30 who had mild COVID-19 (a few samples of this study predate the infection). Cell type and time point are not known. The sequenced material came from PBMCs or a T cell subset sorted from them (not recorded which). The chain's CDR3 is CASSSLVGAKEKLFF. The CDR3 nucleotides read TGTGCCAGCAGCTCGTTGGTAGGGGCGAAAGAAAAACTGTTTTTT.